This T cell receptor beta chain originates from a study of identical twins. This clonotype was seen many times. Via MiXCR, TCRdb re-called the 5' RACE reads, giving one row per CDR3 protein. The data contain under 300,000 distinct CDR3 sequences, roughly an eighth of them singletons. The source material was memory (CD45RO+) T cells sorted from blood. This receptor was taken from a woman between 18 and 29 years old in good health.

CDR3 loop: CAISTQSNTEAFF. CDR3 bases: TGTGCCATTTCAACCCAGTCGAACACTGAAGCTTTCTTT. The gene calls are TRBV10-3 and TRBJ1-1; D is unresolved. The CDR3 is 13 amino acids. V was shortened by 9 bases and J by 1 base, with 12 bases between the two germline ends. CDR1 is ENHRY, CDR2 SYGVKD, per germline.